The present T cell receptor beta chain was sequenced within a study of cytomegalovirus exposure and HLA in healthy donors. Overall study results and limits: Later, TCR association rates were found to vary by HLA locus, highest for DRB1 and lowest for HLA-C.

Primers: 60 Vbeta forward and 13 Jbeta reverse. The protocol was immunoSEQ multiplex PCR, while the TCRdb copy is restricted to in-frame clones and leaves out a portion. Altogether 200,000 or so clones are present, 87% being singletons, with the ten largest covering around 0.21%. Note on this clone: Antigen specificity is unknown.

The CDR3 contains 16 residues. V lost 4 bases and J lost 4; bases outside the gene matches: 5. Germline V CDR1 and CDR2: MNHNS, SASEGT. The receptor's source is a girl under two years old in good health and CMV-seronegative. The chain carries TRBV6-1 and TRBJ2-2; 11 bases are shared with TRBD2. The sequenced material came from PBMCs. CDR3 region: CASSAPSGRSTGELFF. The CDR3 DNA reads TGTGCCAGCAGTGCCCCTAGCGGGAGGAGCACCGGGGAGCTGTTTTTT.